The 14 T cell receptor beta chains presented below share a single source sample, sequenced in a study of control samples from healthy donors and cancer patients. Using immunoSEQ multiplex PCR, the repertoire was profiled, and TCRdb retains in-frame clones only, with some absent. The table lists 180,000 or so clones, about nine tenths of them singletons. Source material: blood. The origin of the receptors is a woman between 25 and 40 years old in good health.

The chain uses TRBV3-1 (or the pseudogene TRBV3-2) and TRBJ1-5, with 8 bases aligning to TRBD1. The CDR3 runs to 16 residues. V shed 0 bases and J 7 bases; nucleotides not matched to a gene: 8. Germline assignment: CDR1 LGHDT and CDR2 YNNKEL (reference sequence). CDR3 protein: CASSQDHPGGGQPQHF. The DNA of the CDR3 is TGTGCCAGCAGCCAAGATCACCCAGGGGGCGGCCAGCCCCAGCATTTT.

The chain has TRBV6-2 or TRBV6-3 and TRBJ1-1; tentative D call: TRBD1 (6 bases). CDR1 and CDR2 from the germline V gene are MNHEY and SVGEGT. The CDR3 consists of 13 residues. The V end lost 6 bases, the J end lost 1 base, and 9 bases lay between the germline ends. The DNA for the CDR3 is TGTGCCAGCAGCCGGGGACAGAACACTGAAGCTTTCTTT. Residues: CASSRGQNTEAFF.

CDR3 loop: CASSQDPPASGRVDTQYF. CDR3 DNA sequence: TGTGCCAGCAGCCAAGATCCCCCTGCTAGCGGGAGGGTAGATACGCAGTATTTT. V is TRBV4-2 and J is TRBJ2-3, with 12 nucleotides matching TRBD2. J lost 5 bases, V lost 0 bases, and 9 bases had no gene match. The germline V gene has CDR1 LGHNA and CDR2 YNFKEQ. There are 18 residues in the CDR3.

The chain uses TRBV12-3 or TRBV12-4 and TRBJ2-3; D remains ambiguous. Trimming took 4 bases from V and 2 from J, leaving 7 bases between them. The CDR3 sequence is 13 residues long. The CDR3 coding sequence is TGTGCCAGCAGTTGGCAGAACACAGATACGCAGTATTTT. Amino acid sequence: CASSWQNTDTQYF.

The chain links TRBV7-9 to TRBJ2-5; 12 nucleotides align to TRBD2. V was pared by 5 bases and J by 5 bases, with 3 bases of the junction left unmatched. The length of the CDR3 is 14 residues. Germline V gives CDR1 SEHNR, CDR2 FQNEAQ (reference sequence). The CDR3 DNA sequence: TGTGCCAGCAGCATCACTAGCGGGAGGGAGACCCAGTACTTC. This gives the protein CASSITSGRETQYF.

The chain combines TRBV7-9 with TRBJ1-3; D remains unclear. The CDR3 length is 15 residues. Trimming pared 0 bases from V and 0 bases from J, leaving 6 bases between. Germline CDR1 and CDR2: SEHNR and FQNEAQ (reference sequence). Here the CDR3 reads CASSLASDSGNTIYF. CDR3 sequence (DNA): TGTGCCAGCAGCTTAGCTTCAGACTCTGGAAACACCATATATTTT.

This sequence joins TRBV6-5 and TRBJ1-5; D unresolved. With 6 bases removed from V and 0 bases from J, the gap between germline ends came to 6 bases. Looked up from germline, CDR1 is MNHEY and CDR2 is SVGAGI. The CDR3 runs to 13 residues. CDR3 nucleotide sequence: TGTGCCAGCAGGCAGTATAGCAATCAGCCCCAGCATTTT. The encoded protein is CASRQYSNQPQHF.

The CDR3 loop reads CAWSSLAGGEEQYF. CDR3 in DNA: TGTGCCTGGAGTAGCCTAGCGGGAGGGGAGGAGCAGTACTTC. The rearrangement uses TRBV30 and TRBJ2-7; TRBD2 matches 12 bases. Germline loops: CDR1 GTSNPN, CDR2 SVGIG (reference sequence). The CDR3 is 14 residues long. J gave up 7 bases and V 2 bases, and 6 bases lay outside the gene matches.

V gene TRBV7-9 combines with J gene TRBJ2-5, with D tentatively TRBD1 (6 bases). The V and J ends lost 2 bases and 5 bases respectively, with 6 bases between them. The V gene's germline CDR1 is SEHNR and CDR2 FQNEAQ (reference sequence). The CDR3 covers 12 residues. The CDR3 is CASSLRGETQYF. The CDR3 DNA reads as TGTGCCAGCAGCTTAAGGGGGGAGACCCAGTACTTC.

This clone was detected once. The genes are TRBV9 and TRBJ1-6, with D possibly TRBD1 on 5 matching bases. Germline assignment: CDR1 SGDLS and CDR2 YYNGEE. Trimming removed 0 bases from V and 5 bases from J, with 9 bases in between. The CDR3 sequence is 15 residues long. CDR3 residues: CASSVEAGHNSPLHF. CDR3 nucleotides: TGTGCCAGCAGCGTAGAGGCAGGGCATAATTCACCCCTCCACTTT. The whole variable domain, remainder taken from reference TRBV9 and TRBJ1-6, is DSGVTQTPKHLITATGQRVTLRCSPRSGDLSVYWYQQSLDQGLQFLIQYYNGEERAKGNILERFSAQQFPDLHSELNLSSLELGDSALYFCASSVEAGHNSPLHFGNGTRLTVT.

The gene calls are TRBV7-8 and TRBJ2-5, with 14 positions matching TRBD2. This CDR3 spans 17 amino acids. Per the germline V gene, CDR1 is SGHVS and CDR2 is FQNEAQ. The ends lost 5 bases at V and 5 bases at J; junction bases unmatched: 10. CDR3 sequence (DNA): TGTGCCAGCAGCACCGTGACTAGCGGGGGGGCGAGGGAGACCCAGTACTTC. Translated, it gives CASSTVTSGGARETQYF.

The CDR3 DNA is TGTGCCAGCAGCACGGACAGGCTTGAAAAACTGTTTTTT. Protein sequence: CASSTDRLEKLFF. The V and J genes are TRBV5-5 and TRBJ1-4, with 7 bases aligning to TRBD1. Trimming cost V 4 bases and J 7 bases; bases outside gene matches: 4. Germline CDR1 SGHKS, CDR2 YYEKEE (reference sequence). The CDR3 spans 13 residues.

To note about this clone: Other DNA sequences within the sample encode an identical CDR3. This chain joins TRBV27 and TRBJ1-2; 9 bases line up with TRBD1. The CDR3 covers 15 residues. The germline V gene has CDR1 MNHEY and CDR2 SMNVEV (reference sequence). V shed 5 bases, J shed 4 bases, and the junction held 8 bases outside the gene matches. The CDR3 nucleotides read TGTGCCAGCAGTCCTAACACAGGGGGCGGCTATGGCTACACCTTC. Its translation is CASSPNTGGGYGYTF.

The J gene is TRBJ1-2, the V gene TRBV7-2, with TRBD1 identical over 8 bases. CDR3 length: 16 residues. J lost 0 bases, V lost 1 base, and 4 bases had no gene match. The germline V gene has CDR1 SGHTA and CDR2 FQGNSA. CDR3 DNA sequence: TGTGCCAGCAGCTTAGTTTGGGACAGGCCTAACTATGGCTACACCTTC. Translating gives CASSLVWDRPNYGYTF.